This T cell receptor beta chain was observed in a study of cytotoxic CD8 clonotypes in ibrutinib-treated CLL. In the study overall: Investigators collected response samples after a median about twelve months of treatment, range 6 to 36. The sample average was about 260,000 productive templates and tens of thousands of productive rearrangements.

Overall study findings and caveats: Treatment left the uncommon public clonotypes either contracted or stable in frequency.

Produced via immunoSEQ multiplex PCR; TCRdb's table is partial and in-frame only. The table has fewer than 400,000 clones, about 64% seen once. This CDR3 has 15 residues. The germline V gene encodes CDR1 SGHTA and CDR2 FQGNSA. Trimming pared 1 base from V and 8 bases from J, leaving 15 bases between. With respect to this clone: Its antigen remains unknown.

The sequence came from a human donor with chronic lymphocytic leukemia. The material was PBMCs, obtained after 36 months of ibrutinib treatment. J is TRBJ2-4 and V is TRBV7-2; no reliable D call. The chain's CDR3 is CASSLVRATDDIQYF. The CDR3 DNA reads as TGTGCCAGCAGCTTAGTACGGGCAACGGACGACATTCAGTACTTC.